Included here is one T cell receptor (beta chain) sequence, with context. The data were taken from a study of blood T cell repertoires in COVID-19. Germline CDR1 MNHEY, CDR2 SMNVEV (reference sequence). Trimming took 5 bases from V and 10 from J; bases not matched to a gene: 6. CDR3 length equals 13 residues. Clones were sequenced by immunoSEQ multiplex PCR, and TCRdb holds only the in-frame ones, with some missing. The sample consists of approximately 300,000 clones, roughly 90% of them appearing once. Sequences were obtained from peripheral blood. The clonotype was recovered from a man in his late teens or twenties who had recovered from COVID-19. The gene calls are TRBV27 and TRBJ2-1; 9 bases are shared with TRBD2. For the CDR3, the DNA is TGTGCCAGCAGTCTTGGGACTAGCCCCGAGCAGTTCTTC. Protein product: CASSLGTSPEQFF.